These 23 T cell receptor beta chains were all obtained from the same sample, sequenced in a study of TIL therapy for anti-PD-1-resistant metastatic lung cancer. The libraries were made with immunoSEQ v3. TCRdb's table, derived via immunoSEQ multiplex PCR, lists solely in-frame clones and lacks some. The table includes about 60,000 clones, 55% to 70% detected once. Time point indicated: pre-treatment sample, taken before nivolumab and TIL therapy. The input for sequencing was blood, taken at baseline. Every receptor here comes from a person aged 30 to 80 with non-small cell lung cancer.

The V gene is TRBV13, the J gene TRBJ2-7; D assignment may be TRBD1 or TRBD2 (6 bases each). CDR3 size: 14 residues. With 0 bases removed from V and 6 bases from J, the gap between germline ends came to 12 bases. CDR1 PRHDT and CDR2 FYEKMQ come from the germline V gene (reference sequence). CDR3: CASSLGAGEAEQYF. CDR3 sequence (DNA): TGTGCCAGCAGCTTAGGGGCAGGGGAGGCCGAGCAGTACTTC.

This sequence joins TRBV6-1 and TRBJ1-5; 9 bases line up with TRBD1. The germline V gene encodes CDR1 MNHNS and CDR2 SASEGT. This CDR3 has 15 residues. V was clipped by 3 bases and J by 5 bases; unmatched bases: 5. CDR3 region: CASSEGQGPYQPQHF. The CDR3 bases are TGTGCCAGCAGTGAGGGACAGGGCCCGTATCAGCCCCAGCATTTT.

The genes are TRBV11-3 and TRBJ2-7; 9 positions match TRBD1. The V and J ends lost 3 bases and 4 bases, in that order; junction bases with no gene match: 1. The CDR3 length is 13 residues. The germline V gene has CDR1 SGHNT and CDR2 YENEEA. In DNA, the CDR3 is TGTGCCAGCAGCTTCGGGACAGGGTACGAGCAGTACTTC. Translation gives CASSFGTGYEQYF.

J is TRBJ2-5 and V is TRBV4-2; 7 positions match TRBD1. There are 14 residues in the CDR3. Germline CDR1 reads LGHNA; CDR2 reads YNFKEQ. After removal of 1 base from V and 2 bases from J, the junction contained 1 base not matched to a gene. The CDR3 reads CASSQGGQQETQYF. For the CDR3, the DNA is TGTGCCAGCAGCCAAGGGGGACAGCAAGAGACCCAGTACTTC.

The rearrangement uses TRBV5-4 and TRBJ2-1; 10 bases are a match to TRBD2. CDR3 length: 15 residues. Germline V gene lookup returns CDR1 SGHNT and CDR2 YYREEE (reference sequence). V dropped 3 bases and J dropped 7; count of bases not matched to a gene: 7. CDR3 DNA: TGTGCCAGCAGCTCCCAGCGGGGGGGCATGAATGAGCAGTTCTTC. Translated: CASSSQRGGMNEQFF.

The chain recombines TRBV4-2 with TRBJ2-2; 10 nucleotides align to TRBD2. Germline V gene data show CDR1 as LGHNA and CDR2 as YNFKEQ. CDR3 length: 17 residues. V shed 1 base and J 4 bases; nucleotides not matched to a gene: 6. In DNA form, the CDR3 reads TGTGCCAGCAGCCAAGGAGGAGCGGGGGGGCTCACCGGGGAGCTGTTTTTT. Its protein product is CASSQGGAGGLTGELFF.

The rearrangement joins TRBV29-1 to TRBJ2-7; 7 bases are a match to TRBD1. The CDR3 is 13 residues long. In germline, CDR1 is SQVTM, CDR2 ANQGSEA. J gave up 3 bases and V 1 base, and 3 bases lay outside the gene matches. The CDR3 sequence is CSVEGTGYYEQYF. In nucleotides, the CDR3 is TGCAGCGTTGAAGGGACAGGATACTACGAGCAGTACTTC.

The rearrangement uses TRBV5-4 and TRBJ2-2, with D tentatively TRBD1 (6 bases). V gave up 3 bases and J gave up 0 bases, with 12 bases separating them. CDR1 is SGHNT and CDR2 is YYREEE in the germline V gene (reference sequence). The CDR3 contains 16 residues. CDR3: CASSSLDRPNTGELFF. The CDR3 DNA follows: TGTGCCAGCAGCTCCTTGGACAGACCGAACACCGGGGAGCTGTTTTTT.

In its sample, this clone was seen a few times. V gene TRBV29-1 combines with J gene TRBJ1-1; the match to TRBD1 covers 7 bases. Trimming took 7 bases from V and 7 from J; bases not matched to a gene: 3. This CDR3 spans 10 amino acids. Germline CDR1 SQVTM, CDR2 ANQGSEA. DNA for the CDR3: TGCAGCGCTTGGACAGGTGAAGCTTTCTTT. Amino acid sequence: CSAWTGEAFF. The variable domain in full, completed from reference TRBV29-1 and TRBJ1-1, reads SAVISQKPSRDICQRGTSLTIQCQVDSQVTMMFWYRQQPGQSLTLIATANQGSEATYESGFVIDKFPISRPNLTFSTLTVSNMSPEDSSIYLCSAWTGEAFFGQGTRLTVV.

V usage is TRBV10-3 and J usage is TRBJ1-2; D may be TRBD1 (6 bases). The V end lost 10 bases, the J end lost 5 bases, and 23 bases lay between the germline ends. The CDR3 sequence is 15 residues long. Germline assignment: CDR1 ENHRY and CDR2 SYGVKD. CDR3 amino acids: CATHRAGGPGYGYTF. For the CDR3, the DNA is TGTGCCACCCACCGAGCTGGGGGCCCTGGGTATGGCTACACCTTC.

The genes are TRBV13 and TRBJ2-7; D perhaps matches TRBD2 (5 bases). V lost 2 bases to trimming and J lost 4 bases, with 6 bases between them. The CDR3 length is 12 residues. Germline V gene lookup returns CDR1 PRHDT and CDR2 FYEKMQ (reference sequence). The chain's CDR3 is CASSLPGYEQYF. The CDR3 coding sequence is TGTGCCAGCAGCTTACCGGGGTACGAGCAGTACTTC.

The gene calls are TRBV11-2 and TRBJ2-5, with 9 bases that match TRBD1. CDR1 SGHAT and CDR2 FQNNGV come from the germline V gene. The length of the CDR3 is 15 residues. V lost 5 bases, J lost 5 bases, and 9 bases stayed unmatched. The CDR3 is CASSPTGQGGETQYF. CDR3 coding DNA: TGTGCCAGCAGCCCTACGGGACAGGGAGGGGAGACCCAGTACTTC.

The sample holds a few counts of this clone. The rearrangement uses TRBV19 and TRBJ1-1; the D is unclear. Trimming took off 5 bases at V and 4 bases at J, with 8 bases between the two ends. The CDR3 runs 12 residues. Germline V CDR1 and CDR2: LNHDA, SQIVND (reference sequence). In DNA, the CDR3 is TGTGCCAGTAGTCTACAGCTCACTGAAGCTTTCTTT. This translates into CASSLQLTEAFF.

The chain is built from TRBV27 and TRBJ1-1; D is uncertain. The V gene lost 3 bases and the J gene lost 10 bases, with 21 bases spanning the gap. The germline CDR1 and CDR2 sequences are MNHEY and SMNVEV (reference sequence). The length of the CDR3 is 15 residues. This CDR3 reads CASSFGPGLPVGAFF. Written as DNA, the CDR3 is TGTGCCAGCAGTTTTGGGCCGGGCCTCCCTGTGGGAGCTTTCTTT.

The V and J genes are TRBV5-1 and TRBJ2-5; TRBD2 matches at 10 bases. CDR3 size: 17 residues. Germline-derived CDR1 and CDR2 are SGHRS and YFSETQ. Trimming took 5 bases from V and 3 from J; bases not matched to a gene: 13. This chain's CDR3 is CASSDPSGLAEEETQYF. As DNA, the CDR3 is TGCGCCAGCAGTGACCCGAGCGGACTAGCGGAGGAAGAGACCCAGTACTTC.

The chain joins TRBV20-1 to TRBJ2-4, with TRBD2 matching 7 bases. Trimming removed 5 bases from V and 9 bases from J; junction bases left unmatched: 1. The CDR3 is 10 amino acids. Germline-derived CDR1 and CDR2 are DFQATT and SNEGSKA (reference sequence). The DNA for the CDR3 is TGCAGTGCTTCTAGCGGCATTCAGTACTTC. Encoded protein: CSASSGIQYF.

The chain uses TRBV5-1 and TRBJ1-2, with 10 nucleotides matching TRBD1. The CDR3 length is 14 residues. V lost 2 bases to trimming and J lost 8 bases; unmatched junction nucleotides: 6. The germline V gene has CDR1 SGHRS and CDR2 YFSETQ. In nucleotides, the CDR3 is TGCGCCAGCAGCTTCCGACAGGGGGCACAGGGCTACACCTTC. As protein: CASSFRQGAQGYTF.

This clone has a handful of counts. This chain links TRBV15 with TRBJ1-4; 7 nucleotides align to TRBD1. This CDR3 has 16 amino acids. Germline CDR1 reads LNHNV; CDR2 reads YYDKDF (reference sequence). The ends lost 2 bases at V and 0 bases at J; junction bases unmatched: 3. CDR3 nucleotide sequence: TGTGCCACCAGCAGATTAGGGGGCTCAACTAATGAAAAACTGTTTTTT. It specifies CATSRLGGSTNEKLFF.

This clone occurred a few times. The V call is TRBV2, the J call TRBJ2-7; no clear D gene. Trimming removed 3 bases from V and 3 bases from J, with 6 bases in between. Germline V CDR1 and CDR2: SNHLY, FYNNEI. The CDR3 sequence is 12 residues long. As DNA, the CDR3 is TGTGCCAGCAGTGAGGGTGGCTACGAGCAGTACTTC. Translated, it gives CASSEGGYEQYF.

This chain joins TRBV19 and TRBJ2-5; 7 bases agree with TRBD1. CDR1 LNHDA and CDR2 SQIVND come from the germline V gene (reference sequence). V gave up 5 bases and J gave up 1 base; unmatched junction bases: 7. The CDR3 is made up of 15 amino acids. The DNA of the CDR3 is TGTGCCAGTAGTCGGAAACAGGGGCCCCAAGAGACCCAGTACTTC. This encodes CASSRKQGPQETQYF.

The CDR3 region is CASSEYRSSDYNEQFF. The CDR3 DNA sequence: TGTGCCAGCAGTGAATATAGGTCTAGTGACTACAATGAGCAGTTCTTC. The chain joins TRBV2 to TRBJ2-1; D uncertain. Trimming removed 2 bases at V and 3 bases at J, with 14 bases between. Looked up from germline, CDR1 is SNHLY and CDR2 is FYNNEI. The CDR3 totals 16 residues.

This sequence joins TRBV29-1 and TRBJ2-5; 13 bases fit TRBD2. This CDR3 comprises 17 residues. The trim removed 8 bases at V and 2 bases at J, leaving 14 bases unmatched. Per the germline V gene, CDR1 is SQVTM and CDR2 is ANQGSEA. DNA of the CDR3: TGCAGCCCTGTGGGGGGACTAGCGGGATCCCTACAAGAGACCCAGTACTTC. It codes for CSPVGGLAGSLQETQYF.

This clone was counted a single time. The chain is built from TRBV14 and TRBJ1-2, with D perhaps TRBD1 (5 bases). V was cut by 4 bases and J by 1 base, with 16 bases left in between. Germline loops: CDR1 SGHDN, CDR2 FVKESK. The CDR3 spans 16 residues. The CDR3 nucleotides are TGTGCCAGCAGCCCCCTACAGGAGCAGATTAACTATGGCTACACCTTC. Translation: CASSPLQEQINYGYTF.